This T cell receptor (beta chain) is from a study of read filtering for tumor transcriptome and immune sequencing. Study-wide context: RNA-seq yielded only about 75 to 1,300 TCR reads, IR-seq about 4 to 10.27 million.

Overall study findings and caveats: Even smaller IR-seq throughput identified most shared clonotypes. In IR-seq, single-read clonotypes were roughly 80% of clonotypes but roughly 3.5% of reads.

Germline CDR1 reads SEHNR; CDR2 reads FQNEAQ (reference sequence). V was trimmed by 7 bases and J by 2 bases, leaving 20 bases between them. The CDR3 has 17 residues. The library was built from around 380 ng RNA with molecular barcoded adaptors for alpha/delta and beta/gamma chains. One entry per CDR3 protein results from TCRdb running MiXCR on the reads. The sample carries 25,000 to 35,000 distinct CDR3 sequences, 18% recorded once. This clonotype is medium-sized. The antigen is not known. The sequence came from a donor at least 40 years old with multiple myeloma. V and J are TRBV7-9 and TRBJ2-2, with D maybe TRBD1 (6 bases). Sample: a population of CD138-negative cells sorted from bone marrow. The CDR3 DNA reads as TGTGCCAGCATCCCGTCGGGACACAACCTTAACACCGGGGAGCTGTTTTTT. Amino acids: CASIPSGHNLNTGELFF.